The 32 T cell receptor beta chains listed next were all sequenced from one sample in a study of beta chain features in type 1 diabetes. The whole isolated RNA underwent reverse transcription, so sequencing captured expressed TCRB transcripts. Sequenced by immunoSEQ multiplex PCR; TCRdb stores in-frame clones only, minus some. The sample has hundreds of thousands of clones, 9% to 10% seen once. Sequenced material: naive CD4+ T cells from blood. The receptors were gathered from a woman aged 18-29 years in good health.

The rearrangement links TRBV14 to TRBJ2-5; perhaps TRBD1 as D (5 bases). From germline, CDR1 is SGHDN and CDR2 FVKESK. Deletions cut 1 base from V and 11 bases from J, with 17 bases between. CDR3 length: 14 residues. CDR3 in DNA: TGTGCCAGCAGCCAAGTAGCAGGGTCCTATGGGCAGTACTTC. It is translated as CASSQVAGSYGQYF.

The CDR3 DNA follows: TGTGCCAGCAGCTCCATTGGGACAGGCCCCTATGGCTACACCTTC. Encoded protein: CASSSIGTGPYGYTF. The chain recombines TRBV9 with TRBJ1-2; 8 nucleotides agree with TRBD1. The V and J ends lost 4 bases and 4 bases, in that order; junction bases with no gene match: 9. Germline-derived CDR1 and CDR2 are SGDLS and YYNGEE. The CDR3 contains 15 residues.

The gene calls are TRBV2 and TRBJ2-3; D possibly corresponds to TRBD1 (6 bases). The CDR3 covers 16 residues. The germline V and J ends were trimmed by 4 bases and 0 bases, with 14 bases remaining between them. CDR1 and CDR2 from the germline V gene are SNHLY and FYNNEI. The CDR3 region is CASSVRTAYSTDTQYF. CDR3 nucleotide sequence: TGTGCCAGCAGTGTCCGGACAGCGTATAGCACAGATACGCAGTATTTT.

This clone was seen a few times. The chain is built from TRBV21-1 and TRBJ2-3; TRBD2 was called by the table and not checked on the DNA. TRBV21-1 is designated a pseudogene. This CDR3 region has 18 residues. CDR3 nucleotide sequence: TGTGCCAGCAGCAAAGCCCGAAAAACGGGAGCTAGCACAGATACGCAGTATTTT. It encodes CASSKARKTGASTDTQYF.

V usage is TRBV7-3 and J usage is TRBJ1-1, with 7 bases fitting TRBD1. CDR1 is SGHTA and CDR2 is FQGTGA in the germline V gene. The CDR3 is made up of 15 amino acids. The J segment lost 1 base and the V segment lost 8 bases, leaving 10 bases of the junction unmatched. The CDR3 sequence: CASGPGGARNTEAFF. The DNA of the CDR3 is TGTGCCAGCGGCCCAGGGGGTGCCCGGAACACTGAAGCTTTCTTT. Filled out from reference TRBV7-3 and TRBJ1-1, the complete variable domain reads GAGVSQTPSNKVTEKGKYVELRCDPISGHTALYWYRQSLGQGPEFLIYFQGTGAADDSGLPNDRFFAVRPEGSVSTLKIQRTERGDSAVYLCASGPGGARNTEAFFGQGTRLTVV.

The rearrangement uses TRBV4-1 and TRBJ2-7, with 11 positions matching TRBD2. The CDR3 is 15 amino acids. The trim removed 4 bases at V and 4 bases at J, leaving 6 bases unmatched. Germline V CDR1 and CDR2: MGHRA, YSYEKL. Written as DNA, the CDR3 is TGCGCCAGCAGCCCCGGACTAGCGGGCCGATACGAGCAGTACTTC. Translation gives CASSPGLAGRYEQYF.

The chain uses TRBV6-1 and TRBJ2-5; D gene uncertain. Trimming cost V 6 bases and J 7 bases, with 6 bases left between them. CDR3 size: 10 residues. Germline-derived CDR1 and CDR2 are MNHNS and SASEGT. DNA for the CDR3: TGTGCCAGCAGGGCAAGGACCCAGTACTTC. It is translated as CASRARTQYF.

This chain uses TRBV19 with TRBJ1-1; D uncertain. The CDR3 is 14 amino acids. Trimming pared 1 base from V and 3 bases from J, leaving 9 bases between. Looked up from germline, CDR1 is LNHDA and CDR2 is SQIVND (reference sequence). In DNA, the CDR3 is TGTGCCAGTAGTATAGTAGGGAGTCACACTGAAGCTTTCTTT. This translates into CASSIVGSHTEAFF.

This clone was detected a few times. This chain joins TRBV6-1 and TRBJ1-6; 7 bases are a match to TRBD1. There are 14 residues in the CDR3. Germline CDR1 and CDR2: MNHNS and SASEGT. J was trimmed by 7 bases and V by 6 bases; bases with no gene match: 6. The CDR3 protein is CASRKTGDNSPLHF. The CDR3 coding sequence is TGTGCCAGCAGGAAAACAGGGGACAATTCACCCCTCCACTTT.

Ten or more counts support this clone. The chain uses TRBV7-9 and TRBJ2-1, with 11 bases aligning to TRBD1. After removal of 5 bases from V and 6 bases from J, the junction contained 3 bases not matched to a gene. Germline CDR1 reads SEHNR; CDR2 reads FQNEAQ (reference sequence). CDR3 length: 14 residues. CDR3 sequence reads: CASSAGTGGNEQFF. For the CDR3, the DNA is TGTGCCAGCAGCGCGGGGACAGGGGGCAATGAGCAGTTCTTC.

This chain uses TRBV27 with TRBJ2-1; 14 positions agree with TRBD2. The length of the CDR3 is 13 residues. Germline trimming cut 8 bases from V and 9 bases from J; bases unmatched to any gene: 3. Looked up from germline, CDR1 is MNHEY and CDR2 is SMNVEV (reference sequence). The CDR3 sequence: CASRGLAGVEQFF. The CDR3 DNA reads TGTGCCAGCCGGGGACTAGCGGGAGTTGAGCAGTTCTTC.

V and J are TRBV7-9 and TRBJ1-6; 7 nucleotides align to TRBD1. The CDR3 sequence is 15 residues long. Germline assignment: CDR1 SEHNR and CDR2 FQNEAQ (reference sequence). After removal of 5 bases from V and 4 bases from J, the junction contained 5 bases not matched to a gene. The CDR3, as DNA: TGTGCCAGCAGCCCACCGGGACAGTATAATTCACCCCTCCACTTT. This sequence encodes CASSPPGQYNSPLHF.

This clone has a handful of counts. This chain connects TRBV30 to TRBJ1-2; 7 positions agree with TRBD1. The CDR3 is made up of 13 amino acids. V shed 3 bases, J shed 2 bases, and the junction held 3 bases outside the gene matches. Germline V gene data show CDR1 as GTSNPN and CDR2 as SVGIG (reference sequence). Here the CDR3 reads CAWRTGQNYGYTF. Here the CDR3 DNA reads TGTGCCTGGAGGACGGGACAGAACTATGGCTACACCTTC.

The gene calls are TRBV4-1 and TRBJ2-1; a weak D match, TRBD1 (5 bases). The CDR3 has 16 residues. V was clipped by 0 bases and J by 7 bases, with 16 bases between them. Germline CDR1 is MGHRA and CDR2 is YSYEKL. CDR3 sequence (DNA): TGCGCCAGCAGCCAAGATACGGCAGGGAATAGGAATGAGCAGTTCTTC. Its protein product is CASSQDTAGNRNEQFF.

The chain employs TRBV9 and TRBJ2-3, with TRBD1 matching over 7 bases. The CDR3 sequence is 14 residues long. The V gene's germline CDR1 is SGDLS and CDR2 YYNGEE. V was pared by 3 bases and J by 1 base, with 2 bases of the junction left unmatched. The CDR3 sequence: CASSAQGRTDTQYF. CDR3 coding DNA: TGTGCCAGCAGCGCACAGGGGCGCACAGATACGCAGTATTTT.

V usage is TRBV7-7 and J usage is TRBJ2-3; 10 bases are a match to TRBD2. The CDR3 is 15 amino acids. Germline V gene sequence: CDR1 SSHAT, CDR2 FNYEAQ (reference sequence). V shed 5 bases and J 1 base; nucleotides not matched to a gene: 3. CDR3 DNA: TGTGCCAGCAGCAAAGGACTAGCGGGCACAGATACGCAGTATTTT. Translating gives CASSKGLAGTDTQYF.

The chain joins TRBV11-2 to TRBJ2-7, with D possibly TRBD2 on 5 matching bases. The CDR3 is 15 residues long. Trimming shortened V by 5 bases and J by 0 bases, and 14 bases separated the two germline ends. The germline V gene has CDR1 SGHAT and CDR2 FQNNGV. CDR3 nucleotides: TGTGCCAGCAGCACTAGACCTCTCGGCTCCTACGAGCAGTACTTC. Translation gives CASSTRPLGSYEQYF. Complete variable domain (other parts from reference TRBV11-2 and TRBJ2-7): EAGVAQSPRYKIIEKRQSVAFWCNPISGHATLYWYQQILGQGPKLLIQFQNNGVVDDSQLPKDRFSAERLKGVDSTLKIQPAKLEDSAVYLCASSTRPLGSYEQYFGPGTRLTVT.

A few counts support this clone. The chain has TRBV5-1 and TRBJ2-2, with TRBD1 matching 7 bases. The CDR3 spans 15 residues. Unmatched junction bases numbered 10, after V lost 4 bases and J lost 7 bases. CDR1 and CDR2 (germline): SGHRS, YFSETQ. CDR3 sequence reads: CASSPWTGSNGELFF. In DNA form, the CDR3 reads TGCGCCAGCAGCCCGTGGACAGGATCTAACGGGGAGCTGTTTTTT.

Here the CDR3 reads CASSAAGGVYGYTF. CDR3 DNA sequence: TGTGCCAGCAGTGCTGCGGGAGGCGTCTATGGCTACACCTTC. The chain couples TRBV2 to TRBJ1-2; D is unclear. V lost 4 bases and J lost 4, with 13 bases in between. Germline CDR1 and CDR2: SNHLY and FYNNEI. The CDR3 is 14 residues long. Complete variable domain (other parts from reference TRBV2 and TRBJ1-2): EPEVTQTPSHQVTQMGQEVILRCVPISNHLYFYWYRQILGQKVEFLVSFYNNEISEKSEIFDDQFSVERPDGSNFTLKIRSTKLEDSAMYFCASSAAGGVYGYTFGSGTRLTVV.

Only a few counts were recorded for this clone. This chain connects TRBV30 to TRBJ1-5; 7 nucleotides line up with TRBD1. The germline CDR1 and CDR2 sequences are GTSNPN and SVGIG (reference sequence). This CDR3 is built from 13 residues. Germline trimming cut 4 bases from V and 4 bases from J; bases unmatched to any gene: 4. As DNA, the CDR3 is TGTGCCTGGAACCAGGGGGTAAATCAGCCCCAGCATTTT. Protein sequence: CAWNQGVNQPQHF.

The genes are TRBV4-3 and TRBJ2-3, with D perhaps matching TRBD2 (6 bases). CDR1 is LGHNA and CDR2 is YSLEER in the germline V gene. V was trimmed by 4 bases and J by 2 bases, leaving 7 bases between them. This CDR3 region has 13 residues. CDR3 residues: CASSRTITDTQYF. The CDR3 DNA sequence: TGCGCCAGCAGCCGGACTATCACAGATACGCAGTATTTT.

This chain connects TRBV9 to TRBJ2-1; D uncertain. V lost 2 bases to trimming and J lost 6 bases, with 9 bases between them. Germline loops: CDR1 SGDLS, CDR2 YYNGEE. The CDR3 extends over 13 amino acids. The CDR3 is CASSVDYGNEQFF. DNA of the CDR3: TGTGCCAGCAGCGTCGATTACGGCAATGAGCAGTTCTTC.

This chain joins TRBV6-5 and TRBJ2-7, with 9 positions matching TRBD1. The V gene end was trimmed by 4 bases and the J gene end by 0 bases; junction bases not matched to a gene: 4. The CDR3 consists of 15 residues. Germline loops: CDR1 MNHEY, CDR2 SVGAGI. Here the CDR3 reads CASSSQTGGSYEQYF. CDR3 sequence (DNA): TGTGCCAGCAGTTCCCAGACAGGGGGCTCCTACGAGCAGTACTTC.

This clone was counted a few times. This chain links TRBV6-1 with TRBJ2-7; the match to TRBD1 covers 9 bases. Germline V gene sequence: CDR1 MNHNS, CDR2 SASEGT. The ends lost 9 bases at V and 3 bases at J; junction bases unmatched: 6. This CDR3 region has 13 residues. CDR3 nucleotide sequence: TGTGCCAGTACTTGGACAGGGGACTACGAGCAGTACTTC. Protein product: CASTWTGDYEQYF.

The rearrangement links TRBV4-2 to TRBJ1-4; perhaps TRBD1 as D (5 bases). The CDR3 extends over 15 amino acids. Germline-derived CDR1 and CDR2 are LGHNA and YNFKEQ. Between the trimmed V and J ends, which lost 4 bases and 7 bases, there was a span of 16 bases. The CDR3 region is CASSPNRREVEKLFF. In DNA form, the CDR3 reads TGTGCCAGCAGCCCAAACAGGCGAGAAGTTGAAAAACTGTTTTTT.

This clone was detected a few times. The chain links TRBV7-9 to TRBJ1-5; unclear D gene. Trimming cost V 4 bases and J 6 bases, with 16 bases left between them. The CDR3 totals 15 residues. Germline V gene sequence: CDR1 SEHNR, CDR2 FQNEAQ (reference sequence). The DNA of the CDR3 is TGTGCCAGCAGCTCCGTGGGAGGGTTGAGTCAGCCCCAGCATTTT. Translating it yields CASSSVGGLSQPQHF.

This chain links TRBV1 with TRBJ1-2. TRBV1 constitutes a pseudogene. The CDR3 is 18 amino acids. For the CDR3, the DNA is TGCACCAGCAGCCAACCCCCCGGTTGCCCACTCTTAAACTATGGCTACACCTTC. Translating it yields CTSSQPPGCPLLNYGYTF.

The rearrangement links TRBV21-1 to TRBJ1-2; the D call of TRBD1 is as the table states it, not checked on the DNA. TRBV21-1 is assigned pseudogene status. The CDR3 is 17 amino acids. CDR3 loop: CASSKPRPTQGAQGYTF. For the CDR3, the DNA is TGTGCCAGCAGCAAACCAAGACCGACACAGGGGGCGCAAGGCTACACCTTC.

The chain employs TRBV19 and TRBJ1-2; 7 bases align to TRBD1. The junction had 7 bases not matched to a gene; V was cut back by 5 bases and J by 4 bases. Germline V gene data show CDR1 as LNHDA and CDR2 as SQIVND (reference sequence). The CDR3 loop spans 14 amino acids. The CDR3 loop is CASSSLTGAYGYTF. In DNA, the CDR3 is TGTGCCAGTAGTTCTTTAACAGGGGCCTATGGCTACACCTTC.

The chain joins TRBV4-1 to TRBJ2-1, with D perhaps TRBD2 (7 bases). The CDR3 runs to 13 residues. Germline V lookup: CDR1 MGHRA, CDR2 YSYEKL. V gave up 4 bases and J gave up 12 bases, with 16 bases separating them. The DNA for the CDR3 is TGCGCCAGCAGCCCGAGGGGGGGCGGGAGGCAGTTCTTC. Residues: CASSPRGGGRQFF.

The rearrangement links TRBV18 to TRBJ1-5; TRBD1 agrees at 9 bases. The CDR3 is 15 residues long. Unmatched junction bases numbered 5, after V lost 3 bases and J lost 5 bases. CDR1 KGHSH and CDR2 LQKENI come from the germline V gene. The CDR3 DNA reads as TGTGCCAGCTCACCTCGGACAGGGGAAGATCAGCCCCAGCATTTT. It specifies CASSPRTGEDQPQHF.

There are a few counts of this clone. In DNA, the CDR3 is TGTGCCAGCATGAAAGCTACAGGAACAGATACGCAGTATTTT. This translates into CASMKATGTDTQYF. The chain combines TRBV27 with TRBJ2-3, with a tentative D call TRBD1 (5 bases). The V end lost 7 bases, the J end lost 3 bases, and 14 bases lay between the germline ends. This CDR3 has 14 amino acids. Germline V gene data show CDR1 as MNHEY and CDR2 as SMNVEV (reference sequence).